Below, 7 T cell receptor beta chains from the same sample are listed, as sequenced in a study of T cell responses to AZD1222 COVID-19 vaccine. Assay used: immunoSEQ multiplex PCR; TCRdb lists only in-frame clones, some missing. The sample lists approximately 110,000 clones, more than 85% occurring once. The sample consisted of peripheral blood, taken on day 0 of AZD1222 vaccination. All receptors derive from an adult in good health.

The chain is built from TRBV7-8 and TRBJ1-1, with D perhaps TRBD1 (5 bases). Trimming took 4 bases from V and 3 from J, leaving 15 bases between them. The germline V gene encodes CDR1 SGHVS and CDR2 FQNEAQ. The CDR3 totals 15 residues. CDR3 sequence (DNA): TGTGCCAGCAGCTCCCACGGGAAGGGACACACTGAAGCTTTCTTT. It translates to CASSSHGKGHTEAFF.

The chain recombines TRBV18 with TRBJ1-4; perhaps TRBD1 as D (6 bases). CDR1 is KGHSH and CDR2 is LQKENI in the germline V gene. With 3 bases removed from V and 1 base from J, the gap between germline ends came to 9 bases. The CDR3 length is 15 residues. The CDR3 loop reads CASSPLQGTNEKLFF. Here the CDR3 DNA reads TGTGCCAGCTCACCTCTACAGGGAACTAATGAAAAACTGTTTTTT.

The CDR3 is CASSHSGQGRSGNTIYF. The CDR3 DNA is TGTGCCAGCAGCCATTCGGGACAGGGAAGGTCTGGAAACACCATATATTTT. This chain connects TRBV7-2 to TRBJ1-3; 9 bases line up with TRBD1. Germline-derived CDR1 and CDR2 are SGHTA and FQGNSA. J gave up 1 base and V 5 bases, and 9 bases lay outside the gene matches. This CDR3 has 17 amino acids.

V and J are TRBV2 and TRBJ2-5; 13 nucleotides match TRBD2. This CDR3 spans 14 amino acids. Looked up from germline, CDR1 is SNHLY and CDR2 is FYNNEI. The V gene end was trimmed by 8 bases and the J gene end by 4 bases; junction bases not matched to a gene: 4. The CDR3 is CASRLAGGPETQYF. The DNA of the CDR3 is TGTGCCAGCCGACTAGCGGGAGGCCCAGAGACCCAGTACTTC.

The rearrangement links TRBV20-1 to TRBJ2-3; D gene unclear. Germline values: CDR1 DFQATT, CDR2 SNEGSKA (reference sequence). The CDR3 extends over 15 amino acids. Trimming took off 3 bases at V and 4 bases at J, with 17 bases between the two ends. This CDR3 reads CSASLGYSPPDTQYF. The CDR3 DNA sequence: TGCAGTGCTAGTCTGGGGTACTCTCCCCCAGATACGCAGTATTTT.

The rearrangement links TRBV7-9 to TRBJ2-2, with D possibly TRBD1 on 6 matching bases. The CDR3 spans 14 residues. From germline, CDR1 is SEHNR and CDR2 FQNEAQ (reference sequence). Trimming shortened V by 5 bases and J by 5 bases, and 12 bases separated the two germline ends. The DNA of the CDR3 is TGTGCCAGCAGCCCCCAGCAGGGGACCGGGGAGCTGTTTTTT. This sequence encodes CASSPQQGTGELFF.

The chain has TRBV7-8 and TRBJ1-1; D might be TRBD1 (5 bases). The CDR3 length is 15 residues. V lost 2 bases and J lost 2, with 12 bases in between. CDR1 is SGHVS, CDR2 FQNEAQ, per germline. CDR3 nucleotide sequence: TGTGCCAGCAGCTTAAAGACAGCGGCTAACACTGAAGCTTTCTTT. Protein sequence: CASSLKTAANTEAFF.